This is a list of T cell receptor beta chains from one sample in a study of T cell changes during pregnancy in multiple sclerosis. Clones were sequenced by immunoSEQ multiplex PCR, and TCRdb holds only the in-frame ones, with some missing. The sample records tens of thousands of clones, 80% to 95% being singletons. This specimen was CD4+ T cells from peripheral blood mononuclear cells, taken in the third trimester of pregnancy. These receptors were taken from a female donor with multiple sclerosis, enrolled in a pregnancy study. Each CDR3 is given with its conserved first and last residue. A D gene is named only where the DNA matches it firmly.

v_call,d_call,cdr3_aa
TRBV7-2,NA,CASSLHTNTEAFF
TRBV7-6,NA,CASSQRAGDTEAFF
TRBV4-2,NA,CASSQNPWGEETQYF
TRBV10-3,TRBD2,CAISGFSGVNEQFF
TRBV6-1,NA,CASSPFRGMNTEAFF
TRBV6-1,TRBD1,CASSVDRGDTEAFF
TRBV11-3,TRBD2,CASSSGLVGTYNEQFF
TRBV9,TRBD1,CASSAQDRGQGYGYTF
TRBV27,TRBD1,CASSSDRGGETQYF
TRBV4-1,TRBD1,CASSQFSAGGSNQPQHF
TRBV6-5,TRBD1,CASSYGQVTEAFF
TRBV6-5,NA,CASSSVMTEAFF
TRBV19,TRBD1,CASSIVKFRGLLNTEAFF
TRBV27,TRBD1,CASSRDRGKYEQYF
TRBV18,NA,CASSTWAAGQETQYF
TRBV5-1,TRBD2,CASSSRISGGNEQFF
TRBV18,TRBD2,CASSPGGDEQFF
TRBV11-2,NA,CASSRSGIYEQYF
TRBV29-1,TRBD1,CSATGTGFYEQYF
TRBV27,NA,CASSLEGYLDTQYF
TRBV9,TRBD1,CASGDSVNQPQHF
TRBV6-1,TRBD1,CASSQDRVNGYTF
TRBV5-1,NA,CASSYRQSYEQYF
TRBV7-2,NA,CASSGAVSYNEQFF
TRBV5-4,NA,CASSLYQGRSYEQYF
TRBV5-6,NA,CASSLGGGGNGARETQYF
TRBV19,NA,CASGPGRTYEQYF
TRBV21-1,NA,CASSKVGRGIYEQYF
TRBV19,NA,CASGGRGESYEQYF
TRBV7-2,TRBD2,CASSRRGGAGELFF
TRBV5-1,TRBD2,CASSLTGGPYNEQFF
TRBV21-1,NA,CASSTKRGRVIPYEQYF
TRBV11-2,TRBD2,CASSFGGGLGYGEQYF
TRBV10-3,NA,CAISTEMLTGELFF
TRBV7-9,NA,CASSFSGTQETQYF
TRBV6-5,NA,CASRSSDSYNQPQHF
TRBV20-1,NA,CSARQGTEAFF
TRBV19,NA,CASQTGGSGNTIYF
TRBV19,TRBD2,CASSVAGGGAQYF
TRBV11-2,TRBD2,CASSTQSTSGSYEQYF
TRBV15,NA,CATSRLSKNYGYTF
TRBV30,NA,CAWSQVKRYTF
TRBV2,TRBD1,CASLTGGAGGYTF
TRBV11-3,NA,CASSLDWAPYNEQFF
TRBV18,NA,CASSRTAQETQYF
TRBV7-2,TRBD2,CASSSPGGGGRNEQFF
TRBV5-1,TRBD2,CASSKAGVPDTQYF
TRBV27,NA,CASRIQGPGELFF
TRBV29-1,NA,CSVRRDGNSYNEQFF
TRBV19,TRBD1,CASSIKGQGYQPQHF
TRBV4-3,TRBD1,CASSQAPGGFGYGYTF
TRBV27,TRBD1,CASSFQGQGNYGYTF
TRBV20-1,NA,CSAGRSGEQYF
TRBV19,TRBD2,CASSTTSGSSYNEQFF
TRBV28,NA,CASRPANGGYGYTF
TRBV7-9,NA,CASSFGGSGQFF
TRBV5-4,TRBD2,CASSLFSGRNTGELFF